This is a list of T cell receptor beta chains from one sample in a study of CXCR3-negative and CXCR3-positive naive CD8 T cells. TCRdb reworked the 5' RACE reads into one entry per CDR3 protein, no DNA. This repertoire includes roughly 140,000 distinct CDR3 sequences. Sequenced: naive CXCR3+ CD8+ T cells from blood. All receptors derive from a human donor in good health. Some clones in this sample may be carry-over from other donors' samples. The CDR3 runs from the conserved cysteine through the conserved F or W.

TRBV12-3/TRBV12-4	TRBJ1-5	CASSLAVGQPQHF
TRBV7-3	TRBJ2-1	CASSTLAGGDEQFF
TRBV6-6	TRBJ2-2	CASSYSQGGTGELFF
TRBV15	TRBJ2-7	CATSPGGSTYEQYF
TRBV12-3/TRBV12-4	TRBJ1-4	CASSSRGEGSEKLFF
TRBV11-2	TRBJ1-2	CASSLAFRESDYGYTF
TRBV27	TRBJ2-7	CASSFSGSSYEQYF
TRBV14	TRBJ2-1	CASSHWQGAYNEQFF
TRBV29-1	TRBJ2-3	CSVEDRGSMTDTQYF
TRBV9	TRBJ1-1	CASSAPGTTNTEAFF
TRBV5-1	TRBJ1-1	CASSLAGSREAFF
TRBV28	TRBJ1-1	CASTLGDTEAFF
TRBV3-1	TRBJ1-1	CASRDLQGAASEAFF
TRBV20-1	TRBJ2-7	CSARPRILGGAFYEQYF
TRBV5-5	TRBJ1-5	CASSLGALTPQHF
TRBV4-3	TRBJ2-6	CASSQVAGSGANVLTF